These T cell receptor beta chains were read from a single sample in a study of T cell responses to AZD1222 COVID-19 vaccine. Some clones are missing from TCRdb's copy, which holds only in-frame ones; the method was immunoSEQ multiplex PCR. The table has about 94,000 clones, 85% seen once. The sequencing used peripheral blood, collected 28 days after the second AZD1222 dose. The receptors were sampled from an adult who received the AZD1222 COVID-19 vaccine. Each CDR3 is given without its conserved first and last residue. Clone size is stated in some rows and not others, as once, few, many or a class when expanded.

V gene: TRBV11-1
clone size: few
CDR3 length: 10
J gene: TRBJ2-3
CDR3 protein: ASSSDSDTQY

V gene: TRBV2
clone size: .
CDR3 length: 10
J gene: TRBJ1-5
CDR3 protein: ASSEAQGSWY

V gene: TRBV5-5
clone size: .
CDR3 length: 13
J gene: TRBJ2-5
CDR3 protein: ASRRGTGQEETQY

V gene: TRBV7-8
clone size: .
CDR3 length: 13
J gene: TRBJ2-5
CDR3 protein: ASSSPGLAGRTQY

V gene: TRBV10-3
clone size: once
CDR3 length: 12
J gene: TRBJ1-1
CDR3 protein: AIRTGLLNTEAF

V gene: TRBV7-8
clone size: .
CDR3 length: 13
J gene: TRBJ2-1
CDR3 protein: ASSPTGGPYNEQF

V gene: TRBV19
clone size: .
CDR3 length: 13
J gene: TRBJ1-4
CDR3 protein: ASRMVSVGNEKLF

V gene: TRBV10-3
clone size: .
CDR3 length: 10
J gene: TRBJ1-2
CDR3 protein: AISESGDGYT

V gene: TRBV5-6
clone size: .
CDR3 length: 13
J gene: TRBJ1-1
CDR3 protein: ASSSPTGPGSGAF

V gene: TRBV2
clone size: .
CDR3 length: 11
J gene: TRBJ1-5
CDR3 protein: ASLTDDNQPQH

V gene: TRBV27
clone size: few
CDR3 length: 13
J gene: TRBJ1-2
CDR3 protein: ASRGGGQAGYGYT

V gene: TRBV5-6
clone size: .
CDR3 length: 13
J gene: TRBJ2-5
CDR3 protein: ASSLFTENGETQY

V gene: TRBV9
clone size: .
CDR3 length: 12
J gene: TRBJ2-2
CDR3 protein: ASSVVTGTGELF

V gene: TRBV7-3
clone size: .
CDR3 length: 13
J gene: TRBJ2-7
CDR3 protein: ASSLSPSGSREQY

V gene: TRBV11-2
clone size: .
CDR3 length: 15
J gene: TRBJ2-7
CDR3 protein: ASSLEAVIGQPYEQY

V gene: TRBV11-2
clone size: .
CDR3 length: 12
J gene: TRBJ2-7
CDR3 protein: ASSPNRGDYEQY